This TCR beta chain was retrieved from a study of Tregs in tolerant kidney transplant recipients. The length of the CDR3 is 15 residues. Between the trimmed V and J ends, which lost 5 bases and 4 bases, there was a span of 18 bases. Germline lookup yields CDR1 SGHRS and CDR2 YFSETQ. Sequenced by immunoSEQ multiplex PCR; TCRdb stores in-frame clones only, minus some. The sample lists about 120,000 clones, about 90% occurring once. The receptor was derived from a human donor in good health. The chain is built from TRBV5-1 and TRBJ1-1; TRBD1 might be the D (5 bases). Sequencing used CD4+ T cells from blood. CDR3 sequence: CASSRDGGIPTEAFF. In nucleotides, the CDR3 is TGCGCCAGCAGTCGGGACGGTGGAATCCCCACTGAAGCTTTCTTT.